A selection of T cell receptor beta chains follows, all from one sample in a study of blood T cell repertoires in COVID-19. TCRdb's table, derived via immunoSEQ multiplex PCR, lists solely in-frame clones and lacks some. The repertoire consists of some 270,000 clones, with about 89% occurring once and the leading ten covering about 8.6%. Specimen: peripheral blood. The receptors shown here come from a middle-aged man with active or convalescent COVID-19. Both conserved end residues are part of each CDR3.

v_gene: TRBV19
j_gene: TRBJ2-3
CDR3aa: CASSIASGSPLDTQYF

v_gene: TRBV6-6
j_gene: TRBJ1-1
CDR3aa: CASSQGPREAFF

v_gene: TRBV6-5
j_gene: TRBJ2-1
CDR3aa: CASSYSVSSSYNEQFF

v_gene: TRBV24-1
j_gene: TRBJ1-5
CDR3aa: CATPSNDRGRSNQPQHF

v_gene: TRBV5-8
j_gene: TRBJ2-5
CDR3aa: CASSLDGPGQGLHF

v_gene: TRBV11-3
j_gene: TRBJ1-1
CDR3aa: CASSFGFTEAFF

v_gene: TRBV3-1/TRBV3-2
j_gene: TRBJ1-2
CDR3aa: CASSQVGGRTYGYTF

v_gene: TRBV30
j_gene: TRBJ2-2
CDR3aa: CAWTTTQRPTGELFF

v_gene: TRBV28
j_gene: TRBJ2-7
CDR3aa: CASSLAPSSYEQYF

v_gene: TRBV5-4
j_gene: TRBJ1-2
CDR3aa: CASSPDRDYGYTF

v_gene: TRBV9
j_gene: TRBJ2-5
CDR3aa: CASSVVAGVETQYF

v_gene: TRBV29-1
j_gene: TRBJ2-1
CDR3aa: CSVEVERGTPYNEQFF

v_gene: TRBV5-1
j_gene: TRBJ2-1
CDR3aa: CASSLVWSVEGEQFF

v_gene: TRBV28
j_gene: TRBJ1-3
CDR3aa: CASQPQGAGNTIYF

v_gene: TRBV5-1
j_gene: TRBJ1-6
CDR3aa: CASSLEAENSPLHF

v_gene: TRBV27
j_gene: TRBJ2-3
CDR3aa: CATWRAGQYTDTQYF

v_gene: TRBV10-1
j_gene: TRBJ1-1
CDR3aa: CASSESGRDYSVF

v_gene: TRBV7-9
j_gene: TRBJ1-1
CDR3aa: CASSGPQGPGTEAFF

v_gene: TRBV7-2
j_gene: TRBJ2-3
CDR3aa: CASSLVGVAVPSGTQYF

v_gene: TRBV15
j_gene: TRBJ1-6
CDR3aa: CATSRNRGRDSPLHF

v_gene: TRBV28
j_gene: TRBJ2-3
CDR3aa: CASSPAGRTGTDTQYF

v_gene: TRBV19
j_gene: TRBJ1-3
CDR3aa: CATRYAGLGNTIYF

v_gene: TRBV12-3/TRBV12-4
j_gene: TRBJ1-2
CDR3aa: CASSSGQVFGYTF

v_gene: TRBV5-1
j_gene: TRBJ1-4
CDR3aa: CASQSFGQSNEKLFF

v_gene: TRBV29-1
j_gene: TRBJ1-1
CDR3aa: CSATGTGIAEAFF

v_gene: TRBV11-3
j_gene: TRBJ2-7
CDR3aa: CASSSGLAGGYEQYF

v_gene: TRBV7-6
j_gene: TRBJ2-1
CDR3aa: CASSLEAAGGHNEQFF

v_gene: TRBV12-3/TRBV12-4
j_gene: TRBJ1-1
CDR3aa: CASSLSYRSEAFF

v_gene: TRBV24-1
j_gene: TRBJ2-1
CDR3aa: CATSEAGQNNEQFF

v_gene: TRBV11-2
j_gene: TRBJ2-5
CDR3aa: CASSLVAGDQETQYF

v_gene: TRBV27
j_gene: TRBJ1-4
CDR3aa: CASSLRGEKLFF